Following are 9 T cell receptor beta chains from one sample sequenced in a study of CD8 T cells in Susac syndrome. Random-hexamer reverse transcription was applied to about 0.5 to 1 ug RNA. TCRdb redid the calling of the immunoSEQ multiplex PCR reads with MiXCR, one entry per CDR3 protein. The table shows 150,000 or so distinct CDR3 sequences, with roughly 94% occurring only once. Sequencing input: CD8+ T cells from PBMCs. All receptors derive from a human donor with multiple sclerosis.

V gene TRBV27 combines with J gene TRBJ2-7, with 9 bases that match TRBD1. V dropped 6 bases and J dropped 5; count of bases not matched to a gene: 11. The CDR3 has 15 residues. Germline V gives CDR1 MNHEY, CDR2 SMNVEV (reference sequence). CDR3 bases: TGTGCCAGCAGGCCCCGGGACAGGGTCTTCCACGAGCAGTACTTC. Protein sequence: CASRPRDRVFHEQYF.

The rearrangement joins TRBV20-1 to TRBJ1-5, with D possibly being TRBD1 (5 bases). The germline CDR1 and CDR2 sequences are DFQATT and SNEGSKA (reference sequence). The CDR3 has 14 amino acids. The V gene lost 5 bases and the J gene lost 2 bases, with 13 bases spanning the gap. The CDR3 bases are TGCAGTGCTGTCCAGGGTTTGGGCAATCAGCCCCAGCATTTT. Translation gives CSAVQGLGNQPQHF.

CDR3 DNA: TGCAGTGCAAAGGACACAGAAAGCTCCTACGAGCAGTACTTC. This codes for CSAKDTESSYEQYF. V usage is TRBV20-1 and J usage is TRBJ2-7, with D perhaps matching TRBD1 (5 bases). CDR1 is DFQATT, CDR2 SNEGSKA, per germline (reference sequence). V lost 6 bases, J lost 0 bases, and 15 bases lay in between. The CDR3 covers 14 residues.

The V call is TRBV6-1, the J call TRBJ2-1; D may correspond to TRBD1 or TRBD2 (5 bases each). With 8 bases removed from V and 3 bases from J, the gap between germline ends came to 17 bases. The CDR3 is 15 residues long. Germline assignment: CDR1 MNHNS and CDR2 SASEGT. The CDR3 DNA reads TGTGCCAGCGGCCCGGAGGCAGGGAGCTACAATGAGCAGTTCTTC. This translates into CASGPEAGSYNEQFF.

This clonotype has just one count. This chain links TRBV4-1 with TRBJ2-5; possibly TRBD1 for D (6 bases). This CDR3 spans 12 amino acids. CDR1 and CDR2 from the germline V gene are MGHRA and YSYEKL. V gave up 1 base and J gave up 12 bases, with 12 bases separating them. The CDR3 sequence: CASSQAWDMKYF. The CDR3, as DNA: TGCGCCAGCAGCCAAGCCTGGGACATGAAGTACTTC.

This sequence joins TRBV30 and TRBJ1-3; no clear D gene. The CDR3 totals 11 residues. Germline V gene data show CDR1 as GTSNPN and CDR2 as SVGIG (reference sequence). V lost 3 bases to trimming and J lost 4 bases, with 4 bases between them. Written as DNA, the CDR3 is TGTGCCTGGAGGGCGGGAAACACCATATATTTT. Translation gives CAWRAGNTIYF.

V usage is TRBV7-3 and J usage is TRBJ2-1; TRBD1 aligns across 9 bases. V trimming: 4 bases; J trimming: 3 bases; junction bases outside the gene matches: 4. Germline V lookup: CDR1 SGHTA, CDR2 FQGTGA. The CDR3 spans 15 residues. CDR3 sequence (DNA): TGTGCCAGCAGCTGGGACAGGGAAGGCTACAATGAGCAGTTCTTC. Protein: CASSWDREGYNEQFF.

The V gene is TRBV7-9, the J gene TRBJ2-3, with 10 bases aligning to TRBD2. The junction had 3 bases not matched to a gene; V was cut back by 5 bases and J by 1 base. CDR1 SEHNR and CDR2 FQNEAQ come from the germline V gene (reference sequence). The CDR3 spans 15 residues. The CDR3 loop is CASSTGLAGTDTQYF. The DNA of the CDR3 is TGTGCCAGCAGCACCGGACTAGCGGGCACAGATACGCAGTATTTT.

The chain employs TRBV30 and TRBJ1-1; 12 bases are shared with TRBD1. The J segment lost 3 bases and the V segment lost 5 bases, leaving 4 bases of the junction unmatched. Per germline, CDR1 GTSNPN and CDR2 SVGIG (reference sequence). The length of the CDR3 is 14 residues. Here the CDR3 reads CAWGTGGEDTEAFF. CDR3 DNA sequence: TGTGCCTGGGGGACAGGGGGCGAGGACACTGAAGCTTTCTTT.